Described below is a single TCR beta chain sequence and its context. Its specificity is unknown. Sequencing was performed with immunoSEQ multiplex PCR; in TCRdb, only in-frame clones are kept and a portion is missing. The data contain around 23,000 clones, around 95% of them singletons. The data derive from a study of graft-versus-host responses after intestinal transplantation. For the study at large: Anti-thymocyte globulin induction, then tacrolimus and steroids for roughly 3 years, went to all recipients.

Study-wide findings and caveats: Some GvH clones appeared in ileal mucosa or blood before recipient bone marrow. An association linked early post-transplant HvG declines with peak circulating GvH clone levels. Some patients had graft-donor T cell macrochimerism. In their allografts, the ratios of graft-versus-host to host-versus-graft T cell clones were high.

Sequences were derived from PBMCs, sampled approximately 32 days after intestinal transplant. The sequence was obtained from a human patient who received an intestinal transplant, so some T cells may come from the graft donor.

The CDR3 spells CASSPIAGGYNEQFF. CDR3 DNA: TGTGCCAGCAGTCCTATAGCGGGGGGCTACAATGAGCAGTTCTTC. The rearrangement uses TRBV6-6 and TRBJ2-1, with 10 bases aligning to TRBD2. Germline V gene sequence: CDR1 MNHNY, CDR2 SVGAGI (reference sequence). Trimming cost V 5 bases and J 3 bases; bases outside gene matches: 4. The CDR3 runs to 15 residues.